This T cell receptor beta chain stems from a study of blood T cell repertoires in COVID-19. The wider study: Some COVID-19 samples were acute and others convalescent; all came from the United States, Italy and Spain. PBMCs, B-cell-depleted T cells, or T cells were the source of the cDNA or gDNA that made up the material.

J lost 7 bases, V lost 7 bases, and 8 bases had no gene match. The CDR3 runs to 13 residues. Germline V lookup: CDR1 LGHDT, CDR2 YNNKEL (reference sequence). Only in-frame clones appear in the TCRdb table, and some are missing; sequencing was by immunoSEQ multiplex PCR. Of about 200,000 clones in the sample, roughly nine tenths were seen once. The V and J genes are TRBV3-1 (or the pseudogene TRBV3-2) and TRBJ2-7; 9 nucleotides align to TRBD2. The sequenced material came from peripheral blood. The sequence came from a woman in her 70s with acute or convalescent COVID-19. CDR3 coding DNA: TGTGCCAGCAATCCTTTAGCGGGAGAGGAGCAGTACTTC. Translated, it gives CASNPLAGEEQYF.